This T cell receptor (beta chain) stems from a study of blood T cell repertoires in COVID-19. As for the study in general: Samples of COVID-19 (acute and convalescent) were obtained from the United States, Italy and Spain. The analysed material was cDNA or gDNA that came from T cells, B-cell-depleted T cells, or PBMCs.

Germline V gives CDR1 SGHTA, CDR2 FQGNSA. This CDR3 region has 15 residues. The V and J ends lost 1 base and 4 bases, in that order; junction bases with no gene match: 3. In the source study's methods: By means of reference gene primer amplification, nucleated cell counts were estimated. TCRdb keeps only in-frame clones here, not all; method: immunoSEQ multiplex PCR. The V and J calls and clone size come from that table; D and trimming were worked out from the DNA. This table has about 39,000 clones, 85% appearing once. The sequenced sample consisted of peripheral blood. This TCR was recovered from a human donor in a cohort sampled during active COVID-19. The chain recombines TRBV7-2 with TRBJ2-7; 11 nucleotides agree with TRBD2. The CDR3 bases are TGTGCCAGCAGCTTAGTGGGACTAGCGGAATACGAGCAGTACTTC. Translation: CASSLVGLAEYEQYF.